This TCR beta chain was sequenced in a study of CD8 T cells in ankylosing spondylitis. The study, taken as a whole, reports: Characteristic, it appeared, of ankylosing spondylitis blood was a TCR beta motif of several highly homologous variants. Reports say disease-linked clones showed up significantly more in matched ankylosing spondylitis synovial fluid.

By quantitative 5'-RACE with molecular barcodes, the TCR beta libraries were made. TCRdb called the 5' RACE reads again in MiXCR, with one record for every CDR3 protein. The data contain some 250,000 distinct CDR3 sequences, 20% to 30% of them singletons. This clonotype was seen ten or more times. Its matching antigen is unknown. Material for sequencing was blood, either unsorted or a sorted T cell fraction (not recorded which). The origin of this receptor is a male donor with ankylosing spondylitis or in good health (not recorded which).

CDR3 bases: TGTGCCAGCAGCCAAGGTTCCCGTTCGGGGGGGGAGCAGTACTTC. It codes for CASSQGSRSGGEQYF. The V call is TRBV3-1, the J call TRBJ2-7; 8 nucleotides agree with TRBD2. This CDR3 is 15 amino acids long. Unmatched junction bases numbered 9, after V lost 1 base and J lost 7 bases. CDR1 is LGHDT and CDR2 is YNNKEL in the germline V gene (reference sequence).